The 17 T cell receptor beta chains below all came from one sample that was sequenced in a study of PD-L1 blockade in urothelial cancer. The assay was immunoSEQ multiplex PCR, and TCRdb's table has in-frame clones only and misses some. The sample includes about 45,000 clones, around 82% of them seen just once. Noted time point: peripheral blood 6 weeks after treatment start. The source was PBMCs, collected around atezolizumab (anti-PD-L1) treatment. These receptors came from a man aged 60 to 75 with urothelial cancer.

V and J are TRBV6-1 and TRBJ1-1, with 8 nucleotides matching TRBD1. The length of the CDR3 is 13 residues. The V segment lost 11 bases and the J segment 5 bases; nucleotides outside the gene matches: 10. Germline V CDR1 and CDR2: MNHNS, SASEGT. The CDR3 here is CALSGTGGTEAFF. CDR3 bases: TGTGCCCTATCGGGGACAGGCGGTACTGAAGCTTTCTTT.

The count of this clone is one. CDR3: CASSQGRQGSYNSPLHF. In DNA, the CDR3 is TGCGCCAGCAGCCAGGGACGACAGGGCAGCTATAATTCACCCCTCCACTTT. This chain uses TRBV4-1 with TRBJ1-6; 7 bases are shared with TRBD1. The CDR3 is made up of 17 amino acids. The trim removed 3 bases at V and 3 bases at J, leaving 8 bases unmatched. CDR1 is MGHRA, CDR2 YSYEKL, per germline.

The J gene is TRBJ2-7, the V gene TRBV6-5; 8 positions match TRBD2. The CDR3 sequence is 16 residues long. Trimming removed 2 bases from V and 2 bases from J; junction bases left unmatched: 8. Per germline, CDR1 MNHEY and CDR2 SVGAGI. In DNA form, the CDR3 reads TGTGCCAGCAGTTACCGAAGACTAGCGTCTACCTACGAGCAGTACTTC. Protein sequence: CASSYRRLASTYEQYF.

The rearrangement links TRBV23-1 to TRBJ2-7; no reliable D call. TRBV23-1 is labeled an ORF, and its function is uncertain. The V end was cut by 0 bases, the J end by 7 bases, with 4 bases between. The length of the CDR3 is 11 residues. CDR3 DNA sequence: TGCGCCAGCAGTCAATCGCGGGAGCAGTACTTC. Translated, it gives CASSQSREQYF.

The CDR3 loop reads CASSSTGGGNEQFF. The CDR3 DNA is TGTGCCAGTAGTAGTACAGGGGGAGGGAATGAGCAGTTCTTC. The J gene is TRBJ2-1, the V gene TRBV19; D is possibly TRBD1 (8 bases). The CDR3 covers 14 residues. The ends were cut back, 4 bases at V and 7 bases at J, with 14 bases in the middle. Germline CDR1 reads LNHDA; CDR2 reads SQIVND (reference sequence).

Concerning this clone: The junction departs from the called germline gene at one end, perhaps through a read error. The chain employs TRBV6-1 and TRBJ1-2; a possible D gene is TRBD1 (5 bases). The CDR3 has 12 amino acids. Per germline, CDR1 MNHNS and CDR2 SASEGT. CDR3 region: CVSTSRDYGYTF. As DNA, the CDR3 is TGTGTCAGCACGTCCAGGGACTATGGCTACACCTTC.

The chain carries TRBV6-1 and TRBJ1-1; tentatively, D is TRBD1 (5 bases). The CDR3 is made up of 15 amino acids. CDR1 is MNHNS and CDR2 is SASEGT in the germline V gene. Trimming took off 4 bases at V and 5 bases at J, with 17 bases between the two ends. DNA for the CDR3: TGTGCCAGCAGTGCTCTTACAGGAAGCGGGACTGAAGCTTTCTTT. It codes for CASSALTGSGTEAFF.

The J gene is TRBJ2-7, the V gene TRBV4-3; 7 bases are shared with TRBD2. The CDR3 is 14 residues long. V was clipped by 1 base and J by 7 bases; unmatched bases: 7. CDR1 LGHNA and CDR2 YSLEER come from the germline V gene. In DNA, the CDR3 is TGCGCCAGCAGCCAAGGGCACGGGAGGAGTGAGCAGTACTTC. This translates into CASSQGHGRSEQYF.

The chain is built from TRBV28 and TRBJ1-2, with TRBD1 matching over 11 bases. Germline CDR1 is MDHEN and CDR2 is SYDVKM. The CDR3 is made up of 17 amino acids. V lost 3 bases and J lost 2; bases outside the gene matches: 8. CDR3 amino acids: CASSFGIGTGGNYGYTF. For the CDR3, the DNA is TGTGCCAGCAGTTTTGGAATCGGGACAGGGGGGAACTATGGCTACACCTTC.

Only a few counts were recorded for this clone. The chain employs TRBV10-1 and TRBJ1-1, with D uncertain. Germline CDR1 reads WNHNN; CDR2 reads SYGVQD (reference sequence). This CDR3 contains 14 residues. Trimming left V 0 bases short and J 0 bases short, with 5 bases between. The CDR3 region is CASSESGMNTEAFF. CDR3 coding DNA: TGCGCCAGCAGTGAGTCGGGCATGAACACTGAAGCTTTCTTT.

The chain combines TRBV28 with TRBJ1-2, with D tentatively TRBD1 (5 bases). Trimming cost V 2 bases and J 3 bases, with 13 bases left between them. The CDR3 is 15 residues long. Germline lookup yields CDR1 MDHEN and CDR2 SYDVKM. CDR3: CASSLGGGDDYGYTF. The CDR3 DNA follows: TGTGCCAGCAGTTTAGGAGGAGGGGACGACTATGGCTACACCTTC.

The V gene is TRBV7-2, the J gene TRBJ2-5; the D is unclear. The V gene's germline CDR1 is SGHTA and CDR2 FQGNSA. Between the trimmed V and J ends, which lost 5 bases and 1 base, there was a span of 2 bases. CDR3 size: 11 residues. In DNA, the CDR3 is TGTGCCAGCAGCCTCCAAGAGACCCAGTACTTC. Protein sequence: CASSLQETQYF.

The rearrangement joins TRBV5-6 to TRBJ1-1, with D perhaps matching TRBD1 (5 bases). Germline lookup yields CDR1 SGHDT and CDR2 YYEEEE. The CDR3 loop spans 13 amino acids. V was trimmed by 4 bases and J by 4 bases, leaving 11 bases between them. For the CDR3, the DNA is TGTGCCAGCAGCAGGGGAAGATCCACTGAAGCTTTCTTT. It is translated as CASSRGRSTEAFF.

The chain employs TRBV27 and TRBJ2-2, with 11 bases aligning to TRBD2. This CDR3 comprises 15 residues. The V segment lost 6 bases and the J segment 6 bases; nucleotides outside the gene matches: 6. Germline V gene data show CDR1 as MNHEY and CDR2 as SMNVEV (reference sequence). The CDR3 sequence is CASRPGTSGAGELFF. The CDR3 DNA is TGTGCCAGCAGGCCCGGGACTAGCGGAGCCGGGGAGCTGTTTTTT.

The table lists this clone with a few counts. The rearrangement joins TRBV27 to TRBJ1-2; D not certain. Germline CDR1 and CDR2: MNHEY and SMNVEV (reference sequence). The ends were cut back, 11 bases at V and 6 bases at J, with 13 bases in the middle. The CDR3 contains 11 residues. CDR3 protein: CAREGYNGYTF. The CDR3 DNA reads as TGTGCCCGAGAGGGTTATAATGGCTACACCTTC.

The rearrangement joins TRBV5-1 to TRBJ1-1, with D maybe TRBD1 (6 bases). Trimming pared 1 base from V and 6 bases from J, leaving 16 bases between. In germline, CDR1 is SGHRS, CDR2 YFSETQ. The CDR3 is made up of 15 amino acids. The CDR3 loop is CASSLLQGRSAEAFF. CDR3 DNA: TGCGCCAGCAGCTTGTTACAGGGTAGGAGCGCTGAAGCTTTCTTT.

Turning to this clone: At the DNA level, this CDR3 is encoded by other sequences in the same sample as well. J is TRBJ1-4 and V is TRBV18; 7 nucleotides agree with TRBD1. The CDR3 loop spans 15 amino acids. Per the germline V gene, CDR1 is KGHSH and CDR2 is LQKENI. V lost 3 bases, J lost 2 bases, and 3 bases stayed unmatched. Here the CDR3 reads CASSPRQGTNEKLFF. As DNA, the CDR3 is TGTGCCAGCTCACCGAGACAGGGCACTAATGAAAAACTGTTTTTT.